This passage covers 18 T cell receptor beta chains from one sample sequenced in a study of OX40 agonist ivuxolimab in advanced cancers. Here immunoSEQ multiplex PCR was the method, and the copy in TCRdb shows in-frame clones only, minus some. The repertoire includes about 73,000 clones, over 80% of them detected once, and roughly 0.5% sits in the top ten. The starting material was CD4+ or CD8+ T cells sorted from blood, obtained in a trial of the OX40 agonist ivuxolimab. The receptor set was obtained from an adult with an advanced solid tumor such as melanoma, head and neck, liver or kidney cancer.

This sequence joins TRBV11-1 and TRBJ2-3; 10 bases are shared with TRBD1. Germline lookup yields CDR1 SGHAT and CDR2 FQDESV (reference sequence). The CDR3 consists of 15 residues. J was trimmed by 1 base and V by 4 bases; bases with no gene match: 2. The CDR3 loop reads CASSSGTGGTDTQYF. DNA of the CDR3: TGTGCCAGCAGCTCCGGGACAGGGGGCACAGATACGCAGTATTTT.

The CDR3 reads CASSWDRGSYNEQFF. The CDR3 bases are TGTGCCAGCAGCTGGGACAGGGGTTCCTACAATGAGCAGTTCTTC. The chain uses TRBV13 and TRBJ2-1; TRBD1 matches at 10 bases. Trimming at V came to 4 bases and at J to 1 base, leaving 1 base not matched to a gene. The germline gives CDR1 PRHDT, CDR2 FYEKMQ (reference sequence). The CDR3 sequence is 15 residues long.

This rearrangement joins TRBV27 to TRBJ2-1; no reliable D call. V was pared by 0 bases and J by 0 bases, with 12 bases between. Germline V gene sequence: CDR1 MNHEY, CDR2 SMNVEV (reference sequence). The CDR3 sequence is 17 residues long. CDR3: CASSLSWLPSSYNEQFF. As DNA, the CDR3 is TGTGCCAGCAGTTTATCGTGGCTCCCCAGCTCCTACAATGAGCAGTTCTTC.

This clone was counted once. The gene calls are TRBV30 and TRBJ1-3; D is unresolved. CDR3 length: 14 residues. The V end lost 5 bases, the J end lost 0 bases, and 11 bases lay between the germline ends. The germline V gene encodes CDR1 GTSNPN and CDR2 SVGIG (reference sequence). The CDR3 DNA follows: TGTGCCTGGTCGACGGTGCTCTCTGGAAACACCATATATTTT. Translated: CAWSTVLSGNTIYF.

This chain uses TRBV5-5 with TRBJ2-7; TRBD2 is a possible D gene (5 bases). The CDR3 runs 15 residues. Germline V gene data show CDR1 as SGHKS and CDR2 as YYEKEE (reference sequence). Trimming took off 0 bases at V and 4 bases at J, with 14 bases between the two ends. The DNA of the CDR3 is TGTGCCAGCAGCTTGGTATCGGGGTGGGGTTACGAGCAGTACTTC. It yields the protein CASSLVSGWGYEQYF.

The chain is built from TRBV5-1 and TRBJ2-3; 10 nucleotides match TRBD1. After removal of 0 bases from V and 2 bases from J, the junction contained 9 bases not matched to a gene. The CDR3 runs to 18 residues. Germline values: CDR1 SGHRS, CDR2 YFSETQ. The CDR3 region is CASSLANTGQGLTDTQYF. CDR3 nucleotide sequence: TGCGCCAGCAGCTTGGCCAACACGGGACAGGGGCTCACAGATACGCAGTATTTT.

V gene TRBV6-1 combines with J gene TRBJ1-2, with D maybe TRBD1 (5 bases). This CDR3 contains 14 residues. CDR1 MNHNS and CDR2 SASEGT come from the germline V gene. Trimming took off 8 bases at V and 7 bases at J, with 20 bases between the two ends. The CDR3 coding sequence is TGTGCCAGCGGGGCGGCCACCCGCGGGATTGGCTACACCTTC. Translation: CASGAATRGIGYTF.

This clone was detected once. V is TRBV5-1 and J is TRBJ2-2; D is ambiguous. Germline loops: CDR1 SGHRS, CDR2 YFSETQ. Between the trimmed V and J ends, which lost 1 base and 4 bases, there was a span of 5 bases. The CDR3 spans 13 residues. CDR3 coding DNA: TGCGCCAGCAGCTTGAGTATCACCGGGGAGCTGTTTTTT. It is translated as CASSLSITGELFF.

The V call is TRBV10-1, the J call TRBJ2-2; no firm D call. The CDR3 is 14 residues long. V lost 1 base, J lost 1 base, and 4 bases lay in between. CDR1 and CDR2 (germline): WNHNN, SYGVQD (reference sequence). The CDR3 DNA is TGCGCCAGCAGTGAGTTACTGAACACCGGGGAGCTGTTTTTT. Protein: CASSELLNTGELFF.

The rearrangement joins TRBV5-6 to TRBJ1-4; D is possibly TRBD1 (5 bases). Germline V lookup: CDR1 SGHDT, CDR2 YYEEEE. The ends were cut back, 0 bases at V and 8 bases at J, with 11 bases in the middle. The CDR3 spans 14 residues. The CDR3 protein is CASSLGGAREKLFF. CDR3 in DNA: TGTGCCAGCAGCTTGGGAGGGGCTAGAGAAAAACTGTTTTTT.

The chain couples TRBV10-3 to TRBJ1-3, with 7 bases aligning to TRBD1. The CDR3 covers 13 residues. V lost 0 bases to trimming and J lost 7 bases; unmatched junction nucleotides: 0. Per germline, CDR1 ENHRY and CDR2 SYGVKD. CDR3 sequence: CAISESTGNTIYF. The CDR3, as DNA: TGTGCCATCAGTGAGTCGACAGGGAACACCATATATTTT.

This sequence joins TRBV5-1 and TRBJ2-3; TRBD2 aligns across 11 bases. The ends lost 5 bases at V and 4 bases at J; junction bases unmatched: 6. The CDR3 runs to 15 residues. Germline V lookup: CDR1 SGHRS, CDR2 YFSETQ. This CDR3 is CASSQLAGASDTQYF. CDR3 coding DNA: TGCGCCAGCAGTCAACTAGCGGGAGCCTCAGATACGCAGTATTTT.

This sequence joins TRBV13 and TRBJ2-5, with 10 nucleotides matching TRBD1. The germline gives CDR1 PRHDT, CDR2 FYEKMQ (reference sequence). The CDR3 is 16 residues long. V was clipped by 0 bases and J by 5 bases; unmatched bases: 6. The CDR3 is CASSLGIGTGVETQYF. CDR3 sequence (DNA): TGTGCCAGCAGCTTAGGTATTGGGACAGGGGTTGAGACCCAGTACTTC. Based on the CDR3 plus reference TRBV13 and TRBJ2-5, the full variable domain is AAGVIQSPRHLIKEKRETATLKCYPIPRHDTVYWYQQGPGQDPQFLISFYEKMQSDKGSIPDRFSAQQFSDYHSELNMSSLELGDSALYFCASSLGIGTGVETQYFGPGTRLLVL.

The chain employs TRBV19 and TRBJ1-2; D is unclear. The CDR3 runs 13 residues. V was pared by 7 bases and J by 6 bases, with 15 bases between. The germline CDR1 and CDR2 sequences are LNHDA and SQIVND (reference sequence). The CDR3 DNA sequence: TGTGCCAGTACCCAAGATCCGGTCCATGGCTACACCTTC. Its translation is CASTQDPVHGYTF.

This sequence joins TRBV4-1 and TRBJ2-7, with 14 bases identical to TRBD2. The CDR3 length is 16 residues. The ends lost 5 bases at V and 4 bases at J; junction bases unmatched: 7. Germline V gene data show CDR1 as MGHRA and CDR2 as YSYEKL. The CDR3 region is CASSGGLAGGSYEQYF. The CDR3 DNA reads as TGCGCCAGCAGCGGAGGACTAGCGGGAGGATCGTACGAGCAGTACTTC.

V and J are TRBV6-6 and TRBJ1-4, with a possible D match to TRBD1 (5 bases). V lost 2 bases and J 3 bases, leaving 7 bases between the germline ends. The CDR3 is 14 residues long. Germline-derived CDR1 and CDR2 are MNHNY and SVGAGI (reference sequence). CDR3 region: CASSYGGSNEKLFF. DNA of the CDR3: TGTGCCAGCAGTTACGGGGGGTCTAATGAAAAACTGTTTTTT.

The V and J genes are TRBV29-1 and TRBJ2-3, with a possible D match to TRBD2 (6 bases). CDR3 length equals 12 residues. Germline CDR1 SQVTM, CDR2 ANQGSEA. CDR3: CAGAGITDTQYF. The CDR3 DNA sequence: TGCGCCGGGGCGGGGATCACAGATACGCAGTATTTT.

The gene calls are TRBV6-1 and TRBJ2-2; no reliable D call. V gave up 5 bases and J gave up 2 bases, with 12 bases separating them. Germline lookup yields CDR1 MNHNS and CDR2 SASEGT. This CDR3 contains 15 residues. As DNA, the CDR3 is TGTGCCAGCAGTAGGAAACTGGGTAACACCGGGGAGCTGTTTTTT. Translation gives CASSRKLGNTGELFF.